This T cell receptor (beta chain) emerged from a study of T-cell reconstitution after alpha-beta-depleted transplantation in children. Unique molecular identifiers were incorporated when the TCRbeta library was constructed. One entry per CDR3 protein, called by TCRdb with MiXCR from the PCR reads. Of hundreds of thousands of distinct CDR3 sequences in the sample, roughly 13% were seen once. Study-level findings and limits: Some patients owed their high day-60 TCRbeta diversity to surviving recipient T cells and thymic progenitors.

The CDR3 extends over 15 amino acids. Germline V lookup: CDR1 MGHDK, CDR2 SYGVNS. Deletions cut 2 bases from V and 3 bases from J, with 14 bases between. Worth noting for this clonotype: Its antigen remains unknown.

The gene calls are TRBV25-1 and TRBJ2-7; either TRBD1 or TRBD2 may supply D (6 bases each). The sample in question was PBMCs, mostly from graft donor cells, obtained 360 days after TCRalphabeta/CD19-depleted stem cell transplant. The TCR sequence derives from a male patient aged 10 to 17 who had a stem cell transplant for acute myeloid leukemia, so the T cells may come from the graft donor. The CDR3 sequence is CASSEPERGDYEQYF. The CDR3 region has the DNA TGTGCCAGCAGTGAACCCGAGAGGGGGGACTACGAGCAGTACTTC.